A selection of T cell receptor beta chains follows, all from one sample in a study of blood T cell repertoires in COVID-19. The method was immunoSEQ multiplex PCR; TCRdb's version includes in-frame clones alone and lacks a portion of them. The repertoire has some 200,000 clones, approximately 82% of them found once; the top ten carry approximately 6.9%. Sample: peripheral blood. Receptors originate from a human donor with acute or convalescent COVID-19. The donor label of this sample is uncertain. Both conserved end residues are part of each CDR3. A D gene is named only where the DNA matches it firmly. A clone size is listed for some rows: how often the clone was seen (once, few, many), or a class if it is expanded.

17	TRBD2	-	TRBV6-2/TRBV6-3	TRBJ2-1	CASSYARGLAGANEQFF	TGTGCCAGCAGTTACGCAAGGGGACTAGCGGGAGCGAATGAGCAGTTCTTC
15	-	-	TRBV19	TRBJ2-2	CASSMWQGRNGELFF	TGTGCCAGTAGTATGTGGCAGGGTCGAAACGGGGAGCTGTTTTTT
15	-	-	TRBV9	TRBJ2-2	CASSVDGYRSGELFF	TGTGCCAGCAGCGTAGATGGCTACAGATCCGGGGAGCTGTTTTTT
15	TRBD1	-	TRBV2	TRBJ2-3	CASRVDRGDTDTQYF	TGTGCCAGCAGAGTTGACAGGGGGGACACAGATACGCAGTATTTT
15	TRBD2	once	TRBV3-1/TRBV3-2	TRBJ2-1	CASSPGGAGGSEQFF	TGTGCCAGCAGCCCCGGGGGTGCGGGAGGTTCAGAGCAGTTCTTC
13	-	few	TRBV20-1	TRBJ1-5	CSATDRMNQPQHF	TGCAGTGCTACTGACAGGATGAATCAGCCCCAGCATTTT
17	TRBD1	-	TRBV19	TRBJ1-5	CASSMMQGAGSNQPQHF	TGTGCCAGTAGTATGATGCAGGGGGCTGGGAGCAATCAGCCCCAGCATTTT
15	TRBD2	-	TRBV9	TRBJ2-1	CASSLSGREGNEQFF	TGTGCCAGCAGCCTCAGCGGGAGGGAAGGGAATGAGCAGTTCTTC
15	TRBD2	-	TRBV18	TRBJ2-1	CASSFTSGFYNEQFF	TGTGCCAGCTCTTTCACTAGCGGGTTCTACAATGAGCAGTTCTTC
15	-	-	TRBV7-9	TRBJ2-5	CASSPWLGVLETQYF	TGTGCCAGCAGCCCCTGGTTAGGGGTGTTGGAGACCCAGTACTTC
14	TRBD1	-	TRBV9	TRBJ1-6	CASSGQGYNSPLHF	TGTGCCAGCAGCGGACAGGGATATAATTCACCCCTCCACTTT
15	-	-	TRBV5-8	TRBJ2-7	CASSLSSGTPYEQYF	TGTGCCAGCAGCTTATCGTCAGGGACTCCGTATGAGCAGTACTTC
14	-	-	TRBV6-6	TRBJ1-5	CASRGDPPRKAQHF	TGTGCCAGCAGGGGAGACCCTCCCCGTAAAGCCCAGCATTTT
16	-	-	TRBV5-4	TRBJ2-1	CASSPTPGDAYNEQFF	TGTGCCAGCAGTCCCACTCCTGGTGATGCCTACAATGAGCAGTTCTTC
15	TRBD2	-	TRBV13	TRBJ2-7	CASRRTSGSIDEQYF	TGTGCCAGCAGAAGGACTAGCGGGAGCATTGACGAGCAGTACTTC
16	-	-	TRBV15	TRBJ1-2	CATSRDLRVALYGYTF	TGTGCCACCAGCAGAGATCTCAGGGTAGCCCTCTATGGCTACACCTTC
14	TRBD1	-	TRBV18	TRBJ2-5	CASSSGQGDETQYF	TGTGCCAGCTCATCCGGACAGGGAGACGAGACCCAGTACTTC
16	TRBD1	-	TRBV5-1	TRBJ2-5	CASRQTGTGIQETQYF	TGCGCCAGCAGACAAACCGGGACAGGCATCCAAGAGACCCAGTACTTC
13	-	-	TRBV29-1	TRBJ1-4	CSALTGLNEKLFF	TGCAGCGCCCTGACAGGCCTTAATGAAAAACTGTTTTTT
13	TRBD1	once	TRBV6-5	TRBJ1-2	CASSYQGAGGYTF	TGTGCCAGCAGTTACCAGGGGGCTGGGGGCTACACCTTC
14	-	-	TRBV6-5	TRBJ1-2	CASRPTQGGYGYTF	TGTGCCAGCAGGCCTACCCAGGGCGGCTATGGCTACACCTTC
14	-	once	TRBV6-6	TRBJ2-7	CASRVGPTSYEQYF	TGTGCCAGCAGAGTCGGCCCGACTTCCTACGAGCAGTACTTC
18	TRBD2	-	TRBV27	TRBJ2-1	CASSIIGTSGRFSPEQFF	TGTGCCAGCAGCATCATAGGGACTAGCGGGAGGTTTTCCCCTGAGCAGTTCTTC
19	-	-	TRBV11-2	TRBJ2-6	CASSLAPPQGFAGANVLTF	TGTGCCAGCAGCCTCGCCCCCCCTCAGGGTTTTGCTGGGGCCAACGTCCTGACTTTC
14	-	once	TRBV6-5	TRBJ2-7	CASSYWGHSYEQYF	TGTGCCAGCAGTTACTGGGGCCACTCCTACGAGCAGTACTTC
18	TRBD1	-	TRBV14	TRBJ1-3	CASSPLGTGPLSGNTIYF	TGTGCCAGCAGCCCCCTGGGGACAGGGCCTCTCTCTGGAAACACCATATATTTT
14	TRBD2	few	TRBV5-1	TRBJ2-7	CASSPPGTSDEQYF	TGCGCCAGCAGCCCCCCCGGGACTAGTGACGAGCAGTACTTC
16	TRBD2	few	TRBV6-1	TRBJ2-7	CASSDGEGLGDYEQYF	TGTGCCAGCAGTGACGGGGAGGGACTAGGGGACTACGAGCAGTACTTC
11	TRBD1	-	TRBV29-1	TRBJ1-2	CSVDRDYGYTF	TGCAGCGTCGACAGGGACTATGGCTACACCTTC
14	-	-	TRBV30	TRBJ2-2	CAWVGLLNTGELFF	TGTGCCTGGGTGGGACTCTTGAACACCGGGGAGCTGTTTTTT
12	-	-	TRBV7-9	TRBJ2-3	CASSLDGRIRYF	TGTGCCAGCAGCTTAGATGGCAGGATTCGATATTTT
12	-	-	TRBV6-4	TRBJ2-3	CASSEYGTRQYF	TGTGCCAGCAGTGAATATGGGACACGGCAGTATTTT
15	TRBD1	-	TRBV7-7	TRBJ2-5	CASSSGPGGGETQYF	TGTGCCAGCAGCTCAGGCCCAGGGGGCGGAGAGACCCAGTACTTC
16	TRBD1	-	TRBV28	TRBJ1-1	CASRKATGGENTEAFF	TGTGCCAGCAGAAAAGCGACAGGGGGGGAGAACACTGAAGCTTTCTTT
12	-	many	TRBV28	TRBJ1-2	CASSSPLGGYTF	TGTGCCAGCAGTTCCCCCCTCGGTGGCTACACCTTC
16	TRBD1	-	TRBV28	TRBJ1-1	CASSATGQLVSTEAFF	TGTGCCAGCAGCGCCACGGGACAGCTCGTGAGCACTGAAGCTTTCTTT
13	-	once	TRBV6-5	TRBJ2-7	CASRQTQGYEQYF	TGTGCCAGCAGACAAACACAGGGTTACGAGCAGTACTTC
14	-	once	TRBV5-4	TRBJ1-3	CASSLDTTGNTIYF	TGTGCCAGCAGCTTGGACACAACTGGAAACACCATATATTTT
14	-	-	TRBV5-4	TRBJ2-3	CASSLVDSTDTQYF	TGTGCCAGCAGCTTGGTAGACTCCACAGATACGCAGTATTTT
14	-	-	TRBV5-4	TRBJ2-2	CATSRGQGTGELFF	TGTGCCACCAGTAGAGGGCAGGGGACCGGGGAGCTGTTTTTT
15	-	-	TRBV10-3	TRBJ1-5	CAISEFRGTNQPQHF	TGTGCCATCAGTGAGTTTAGGGGGACCAATCAGCCCCAGCATTTT
16	TRBD2	-	TRBV5-1	TRBJ2-1	CASSLEASGRAHEQFF	TGCGCCAGCAGCTTGGAGGCTAGCGGGAGGGCCCATGAGCAGTTCTTC
13	TRBD1	-	TRBV6-5	TRBJ1-2	CASSTGTGYGYTF	TGTGCCAGCAGCACGGGGACAGGCTATGGCTACACCTTC
11	-	-	TRBV12-3/TRBV12-4	TRBJ1-2	CASSLAGGYTF	TGTGCCAGCAGTTTGGCAGGCGGCTACACCTTC
16	TRBD1	-	TRBV7-9	TRBJ1-1	CASSLGQLEVNTEAFF	TGTGCCAGCAGCCTGGGACAGTTGGAAGTGAACACTGAAGCTTTCTTT
16	TRBD1	-	TRBV7-8	TRBJ1-1	CASSLARDRRNTEAFF	TGTGCCAGCAGCTTAGCCCGGGACAGGAGGAACACTGAAGCTTTCTTT